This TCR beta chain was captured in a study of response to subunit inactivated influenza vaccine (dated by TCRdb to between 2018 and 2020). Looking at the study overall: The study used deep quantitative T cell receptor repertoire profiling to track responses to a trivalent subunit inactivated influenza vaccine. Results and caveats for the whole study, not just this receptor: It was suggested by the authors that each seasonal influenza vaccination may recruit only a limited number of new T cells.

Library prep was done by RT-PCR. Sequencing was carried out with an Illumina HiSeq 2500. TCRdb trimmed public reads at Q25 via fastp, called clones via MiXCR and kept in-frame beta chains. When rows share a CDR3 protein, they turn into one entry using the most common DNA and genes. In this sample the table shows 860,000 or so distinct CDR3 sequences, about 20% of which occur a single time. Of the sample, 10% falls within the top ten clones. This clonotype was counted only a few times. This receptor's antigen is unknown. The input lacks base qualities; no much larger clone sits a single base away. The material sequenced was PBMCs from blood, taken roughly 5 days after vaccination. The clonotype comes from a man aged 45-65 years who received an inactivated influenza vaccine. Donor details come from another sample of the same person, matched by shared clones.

The CDR3: CSASSGGFYNEQFF. DNA sequence: TGCAGTGCTAGTTCAGGGGGCTTTTACAATGAGCAGTTCTTC. The V and J segments used are TRBV20-1 and TRBJ2-1; 8 bases in the middle match TRBD1. From V the trimming removes 3 bases and from J it removes 4 bases, while the gene matches leave 5 bases of the junction unaccounted for. The CDR3, from cysteine to phenylalanine, totals 14 residues. Solely the CDR3 DNA is kept, with 42 bases framed from the first base. CDR1 DFQATT and CDR2 SNEGSKA are derived from the germline V gene (reference sequence).